Listed here are 21 T cell receptor beta chains from one sample, sequenced in a study of blood T cell repertoires in COVID-19. TCRdb's copy holds only in-frame clones and misses some; the assay was immunoSEQ multiplex PCR. This table holds about 73,000 clones, 70% to 80% found once. The sample taken for sequencing was peripheral blood. The receptors were sampled from a man between 65 and 80 years old with COVID-19, enrolled during active disease.

The chain carries TRBV5-1 and TRBJ1-4, with D unresolved. Germline V CDR1 and CDR2: SGHRS, YFSETQ. The CDR3 is 15 amino acids. V shed 1 base and J shed 10 bases, with 17 bases lying between them. This CDR3 is CASSLRYGSSGKLFF. The CDR3 bases are TGCGCCAGCAGCTTGCGATATGGGTCAAGCGGAAAACTGTTTTTT.

This chain joins TRBV7-9 and TRBJ1-6; no firm D call. The CDR3 sequence is 13 residues long. CDR1 SEHNR and CDR2 FQNEAQ come from the germline V gene (reference sequence). Between the trimmed V and J ends, which lost 4 bases and 8 bases, there was a span of 9 bases. The chain's CDR3 is CASSSVGDSPLHF. CDR3 bases: TGTGCCAGCAGCTCAGTCGGGGATTCACCCCTCCACTTT.

This sequence joins TRBV19 and TRBJ2-7, with 9 positions matching TRBD1. Trimming took 6 bases from V and 5 from J; bases not matched to a gene: 8. Germline V gene lookup returns CDR1 LNHDA and CDR2 SQIVND (reference sequence). The CDR3 spans 14 residues. CDR3 residues: CASSRDRVSHEQYF. CDR3 bases: TGTGCCAGTAGCCGGGACAGGGTGTCCCACGAGCAGTACTTC.

This rearrangement joins TRBV5-6 to TRBJ1-5, with D uncertain. The CDR3 covers 14 residues. Germline CDR1 and CDR2: SGHDT and YYEEEE. The ends were cut back, 4 bases at V and 4 bases at J, with 12 bases in the middle. CDR3 in DNA: TGTGCCAGCAGCCAAAGAGAGATTAATCAGCCCCAGCATTTT. It is translated as CASSQREINQPQHF.

The chain couples TRBV10-3 to TRBJ2-7; possibly TRBD1 for D (6 bases). Trimming took off 0 bases at V and 2 bases at J, with 11 bases between the two ends. The CDR3 extends over 15 amino acids. CDR1 and CDR2 (germline): ENHRY, SYGVKD. The DNA of the CDR3 is TGTGCCATCAGTGAGTCAGTTCGACAGGCCTACGAGCAGTACTTC. Translation gives CAISESVRQAYEQYF.

The rearrangement joins TRBV7-2 to TRBJ1-2; TRBD1 aligns across 7 bases. CDR3 length: 16 residues. Trimming removed 0 bases from V and 8 bases from J; junction bases left unmatched: 12. The V gene's germline CDR1 is SGHTA and CDR2 FQGNSA. The DNA for the CDR3 is TGTGCCAGCAGCTTAGCAGGGGGCGCGACCTATTCCGGCTACACCTTC. Its protein is CASSLAGGATYSGYTF.

This clone was recorded a few times. The J gene is TRBJ1-4, the V gene TRBV7-9; 8 nucleotides match TRBD1. Per the germline V gene, CDR1 is SEHNR and CDR2 is FQNEAQ (reference sequence). The junction had 10 bases not matched to a gene; V was cut back by 6 bases and J by 7 bases. The length of the CDR3 is 15 residues. CDR3 coding DNA: TGTGCCAGCAGTTACGGACAGGGAGGGACTGAAAAACTGTTTTTT. Translated, it gives CASSYGQGGTEKLFF.

The gene calls are TRBV12-3 or TRBV12-4 and TRBJ1-2, with unresolved D. V was shortened by 5 bases and J by 8 bases, with 15 bases between the two germline ends. The CDR3 has 13 amino acids. The CDR3 nucleotides are TGTGCCAGCAGTACCAGGTCTGCGTGGGGCTACACCTTC. This sequence encodes CASSTRSAWGYTF.

This chain's CDR3 is CASSPSPRNTIYF. The CDR3 coding sequence is TGTGCCAGCAGCCCCTCTCCCCGAAACACCATATATTTT. The V and J genes are TRBV7-2 and TRBJ1-3; D gene unclear. The CDR3 runs to 13 residues. Germline assignment: CDR1 SGHTA and CDR2 FQGNSA. V dropped 5 bases and J dropped 5 bases, with 10 bases sitting between them.

The gene calls are TRBV7-9 and TRBJ1-6, with D tentatively TRBD1 (6 bases). CDR3 length: 15 residues. Trimming stripped 5 bases from V and 5 bases from J, with 13 bases between. CDR1 and CDR2 (germline): SEHNR, FQNEAQ (reference sequence). CDR3 DNA: TGTGCCAGCAGCCCGCAGGGGAGGGATAATTCACCCCTCCACTTT. As protein: CASSPQGRDNSPLHF.

As to this clone: Sequence at one end of the junction differs from germline and may be a read error. The chain carries TRBV6-6 and TRBJ1-2; TRBD1 is a possible D gene (5 bases). The CDR3 length is 15 residues. Germline-derived CDR1 and CDR2 are MNHNY and SVGAGI (reference sequence). DNA for the CDR3: TGTGCCCGCAGTCAAGACGGGGGGGTTTGGAGGGGCTACACCTTC. The encoded protein is CARSQDGGVWRGYTF.

This rearrangement joins TRBV6-1 to TRBJ1-6, with D perhaps matching TRBD1 (5 bases). The CDR3 extends over 17 amino acids. Germline loops: CDR1 MNHNS, CDR2 SASEGT. Trimming left V 1 base short and J 0 bases short, with 10 bases between. The CDR3 loop reads CASSEVGGSSYNSPLHF. For the CDR3, the DNA is TGTGCCAGCAGTGAAGTCGGGGGAAGCTCCTATAATTCACCCCTCCACTTT.

The rearrangement uses TRBV21-1 and TRBJ1-5; TRBD1, the D gene given by the table, was not confirmed from the DNA. TRBV21-1 is marked as a pseudogene. CDR3 length: 15 residues. Here the CDR3 reads CASSRQGACNQPQHF. The DNA for the CDR3 is TGTGCCAGCAGCAGACAGGGGGCATGCAATCAGCCCCAGCATTTT.

This chain connects TRBV7-2 to TRBJ2-7; 13 positions agree with TRBD2. Looked up from germline, CDR1 is SGHTA and CDR2 is FQGNSA. Germline trimming cut 5 bases from V and 3 bases from J; bases unmatched to any gene: 4. CDR3 size: 15 residues. The CDR3 here is CASSQGLAGNYEQYF. For the CDR3, the DNA is TGTGCCAGCAGCCAGGGACTAGCGGGAAACTACGAGCAGTACTTC.

CDR3 amino acids: CSAGTGAGVGTEAFF. CDR3 nucleotides: TGCAGCGCTGGGACAGGGGCCGGAGTGGGCACTGAAGCTTTCTTT. The V call is TRBV29-1, the J call TRBJ1-1; 10 bases align to TRBD1. Losses at the gene ends were 7 bases for V and 4 bases for J; bases not matched to a gene: 12. Germline V gene lookup returns CDR1 SQVTM and CDR2 ANQGSEA. The CDR3 spans 15 residues. Full variable domain (remainder filled in from reference TRBV29-1 and TRBJ1-1): SAVISQKPSRDICQRGTSLTIQCQVDSQVTMMFWYRQQPGQSLTLIATANQGSEATYESGFVIDKFPISRPNLTFSTLTVSNMSPEDSSIYLCSAGTGAGVGTEAFFGQGTRLTVV.

This chain uses TRBV7-8 with TRBJ2-2, with D perhaps matching TRBD2 (5 bases). This CDR3 is built from 14 residues. Germline CDR1 SGHVS, CDR2 FQNEAQ. Trimming shortened V by 4 bases and J by 4 bases, and 10 bases separated the two germline ends. CDR3 DNA sequence: TGTGCCAGCAGCTCCACGGGAACCACCGGGGAGCTGTTTTTT. Its translation is CASSSTGTTGELFF.

The chain is built from TRBV3-1 (or the pseudogene TRBV3-2) and TRBJ1-1; the D is unclear. The CDR3 is 14 amino acids. V was shortened by 3 bases and J by 7 bases, with 15 bases between the two germline ends. Per the germline V gene, CDR1 is LGHDT and CDR2 is YNNKEL (reference sequence). CDR3 DNA sequence: TGTGCCAGCAGCCAGGGAGACACCAGAGTTGAAGCTTTCTTT. It yields the protein CASSQGDTRVEAFF.

The V and J genes are TRBV5-4 and TRBJ2-3; the D is unclear. The germline V gene encodes CDR1 SGHNT and CDR2 YYREEE (reference sequence). Between the trimmed V and J ends, which lost 1 base and 3 bases, there was a span of 6 bases. CDR3 length equals 13 residues. The CDR3 nucleotides are TGTGCCAGCAGCTTGTATGCGACAGATACGCAGTATTTT. Translating it yields CASSLYATDTQYF.

This rearrangement joins TRBV7-9 to TRBJ1-4; TRBD1 might be the D (5 bases). This CDR3 comprises 13 residues. The V end lost 5 bases, the J end lost 11 bases, and 15 bases lay between the germline ends. Looked up from germline, CDR1 is SEHNR and CDR2 is FQNEAQ (reference sequence). DNA of the CDR3: TGTGCCAGCAGCCTACGGGACTCCGAGAAACTGTTTTTT. This gives the protein CASSLRDSEKLFF.

The chain carries TRBV13 and TRBJ2-7; TRBD1 aligns across 10 bases. V gave up 0 bases and J gave up 2 bases; unmatched junction bases: 1. The germline V gene has CDR1 PRHDT and CDR2 FYEKMQ (reference sequence). This CDR3 contains 15 residues. CDR3 in amino acids: CASSLGDRGTYEQYF. The CDR3, as DNA: TGTGCCAGCAGCTTAGGGGACAGGGGGACCTACGAGCAGTACTTC.

The J gene is TRBJ1-1, the V gene TRBV28, with D maybe TRBD1 (5 bases). V dropped 6 bases and J dropped 3 bases, with 20 bases sitting between them. CDR3 length: 16 residues. From germline, CDR1 is MDHEN and CDR2 SYDVKM. Here the CDR3 DNA reads TGTGCCAGCAGATACCGACTCCTGGTAGGGGACACTGAAGCTTTCTTT. Its protein is CASRYRLLVGDTEAFF.